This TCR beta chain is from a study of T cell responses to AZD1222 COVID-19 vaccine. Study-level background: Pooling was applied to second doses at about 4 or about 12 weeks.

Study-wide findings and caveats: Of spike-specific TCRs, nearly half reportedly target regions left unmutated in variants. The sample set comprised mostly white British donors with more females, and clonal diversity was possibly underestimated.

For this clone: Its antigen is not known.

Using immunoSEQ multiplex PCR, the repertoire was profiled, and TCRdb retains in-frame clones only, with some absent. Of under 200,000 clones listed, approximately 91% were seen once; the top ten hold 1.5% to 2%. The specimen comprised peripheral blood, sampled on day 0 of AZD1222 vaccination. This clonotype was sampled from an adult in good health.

The CDR3 sequence is CSVERGDIGNTIYF. The CDR3 DNA reads TGCAGCGTTGAAAGAGGGGATATTGGTAACACCATATATTTT. The gene calls are TRBV29-1 and TRBJ1-3; a possible D gene is TRBD1 (5 bases). This CDR3 comprises 14 residues. CDR1 and CDR2 (germline): SQVTM, ANQGSEA. Trimming left V 2 bases short and J 7 bases short, with 15 bases between.